A selection of T cell receptor beta chains follows, all from one sample in a study of cytomegalovirus exposure and HLA in healthy donors. Profiled with immunoSEQ multiplex PCR; TCRdb holds only in-frame clones, not every one. The sample includes some 190,000 clones, around 80% seen only once; the top ten take under 2%. The sequencing sample was made of PBMCs. The origin of the receptors is a man in his forties or fifties in good health and CMV-seropositive. Each CDR3 is given with its conserved first and last residue. The order of the fields is CDR3 length, J gene, V gene, CDR3 protein.

cdr3_length: 17
j_call: TRBJ2-1
v_call: TRBV11-2
cdr3_aa: CASSSRSKREVNNEQFF

cdr3_length: 15
j_call: TRBJ2-3
v_call: TRBV9
cdr3_aa: CASSVLAGATDTQYF

cdr3_length: 13
j_call: TRBJ1-4
v_call: TRBV19
cdr3_aa: CASSRVTNEKLFF

cdr3_length: 16
j_call: TRBJ2-7
v_call: TRBV7-2
cdr3_aa: CASSLEGGAGGYEQYF

cdr3_length: 16
j_call: TRBJ1-1
v_call: TRBV2
cdr3_aa: CASRGFRDTVNTEAFF

cdr3_length: 14
j_call: TRBJ2-3
v_call: TRBV30
cdr3_aa: CAWSWAGQADTQYF

cdr3_length: 14
j_call: TRBJ2-6
v_call: TRBV7-2
cdr3_aa: CASTSDWGTDVLTF

cdr3_length: 19
j_call: TRBJ1-3
v_call: TRBV12-5
cdr3_aa: CASGLVQGVGQLSGNTIYF

cdr3_length: 17
j_call: TRBJ2-5
v_call: TRBV5-7
cdr3_aa: CASSSHIGTSDQETQYF

cdr3_length: 15
j_call: TRBJ2-2
v_call: TRBV28
cdr3_aa: CASTPGGANTGELFF

cdr3_length: 15
j_call: TRBJ1-2
v_call: TRBV7-9
cdr3_aa: CASSLAHEGAGGYTF

cdr3_length: 15
j_call: TRBJ2-7
v_call: TRBV7-8
cdr3_aa: CASSFQGGGAYEQYF

cdr3_length: 14
j_call: TRBJ2-5
v_call: TRBV15
cdr3_aa: CATQQGVMRETQYF

cdr3_length: 18
j_call: TRBJ2-3
v_call: TRBV4-3
cdr3_aa: CASSHPKGSGTSTDTQYF

cdr3_length: 14
j_call: TRBJ2-1
v_call: TRBV6-5
cdr3_aa: CASSYVSGSFEQFF

cdr3_length: 14
j_call: TRBJ1-4
v_call: TRBV2
cdr3_aa: CASREEGSGEKLFF

cdr3_length: 16
j_call: TRBJ1-1
v_call: TRBV27
cdr3_aa: CASKHWPPAGDTEAFF

cdr3_length: 13
j_call: TRBJ2-4
v_call: TRBV6-5
cdr3_aa: CASSYSRGNSQYF

cdr3_length: 16
j_call: TRBJ2-1
v_call: TRBV7-2
cdr3_aa: CASSLVPAGGYNEQFF

cdr3_length: 11
j_call: TRBJ2-7
v_call: TRBV20-1
cdr3_aa: CSARGPGEQYF

cdr3_length: 13
j_call: TRBJ2-7
v_call: TRBV28
cdr3_aa: CASTGTSVHEQYF

cdr3_length: 15
j_call: TRBJ1-3
v_call: TRBV4-3
cdr3_aa: CASSRMVSSGNTIYF

cdr3_length: 14
j_call: TRBJ1-5
v_call: TRBV28
cdr3_aa: CASSYRDSNQPQHF

cdr3_length: 18
j_call: TRBJ2-5
v_call: TRBV7-7
cdr3_aa: CASSLAPPRAGSQETQYF

cdr3_length: 15
j_call: TRBJ1-3
v_call: TRBV5-4
cdr3_aa: CASSLGQSSGNTIYF

cdr3_length: 13
j_call: TRBJ2-7
v_call: TRBV7-7
cdr3_aa: CASSFRQGDEQYF

cdr3_length: 22
j_call: TRBJ2-3
v_call: TRBV6-4
cdr3_aa: CASSDSLTSESDGVGSTDTQYF

cdr3_length: 12
j_call: TRBJ1-1
v_call: TRBV11-2
cdr3_aa: CASSFSGTEAFF

cdr3_length: 11
j_call: -
v_call: TRBV10-3
cdr3_aa: CAISAGGEQYF

cdr3_length: 15
j_call: TRBJ1-5
v_call: TRBV5-6
cdr3_aa: CASSKLGTANQPQHF

cdr3_length: 15
j_call: TRBJ2-1
v_call: TRBV7-6
cdr3_aa: CASSLEGTGGNEQFF

cdr3_length: 15
j_call: TRBJ1-3
v_call: TRBV9
cdr3_aa: CASSFDRGAGNTIYF

cdr3_length: 15
j_call: -
v_call: TRBV9
cdr3_aa: CASSPIGTADYEQYF

cdr3_length: 17
j_call: TRBJ2-5
v_call: TRBV2
cdr3_aa: CASSRGWSSGRVETQYF

cdr3_length: 14
j_call: TRBJ2-1
v_call: TRBV5-4
cdr3_aa: CASRLGLAYNEQFF

cdr3_length: 16
j_call: TRBJ1-5
v_call: TRBV28
cdr3_aa: CASSFPRAFGNQPQHF

cdr3_length: 15
j_call: TRBJ2-7
v_call: TRBV9
cdr3_aa: CASSVEGGDLYEQYF

cdr3_length: 16
j_call: TRBJ2-1
v_call: TRBV6-1
cdr3_aa: CASSEIPGSSYNEQFF

cdr3_length: 15
j_call: TRBJ2-2
v_call: TRBV5-1
cdr3_aa: CASSSGTGRTGELFF

cdr3_length: 12
j_call: TRBJ2-7
v_call: TRBV11-2
cdr3_aa: CASSWDRAEQYF

cdr3_length: 15
j_call: TRBJ1-5
v_call: TRBV6-1
cdr3_aa: CASSVSGGDDQPQHF

cdr3_length: 17
j_call: TRBJ2-2
v_call: TRBV7-9
cdr3_aa: CASSLRTSGLKTGELFF